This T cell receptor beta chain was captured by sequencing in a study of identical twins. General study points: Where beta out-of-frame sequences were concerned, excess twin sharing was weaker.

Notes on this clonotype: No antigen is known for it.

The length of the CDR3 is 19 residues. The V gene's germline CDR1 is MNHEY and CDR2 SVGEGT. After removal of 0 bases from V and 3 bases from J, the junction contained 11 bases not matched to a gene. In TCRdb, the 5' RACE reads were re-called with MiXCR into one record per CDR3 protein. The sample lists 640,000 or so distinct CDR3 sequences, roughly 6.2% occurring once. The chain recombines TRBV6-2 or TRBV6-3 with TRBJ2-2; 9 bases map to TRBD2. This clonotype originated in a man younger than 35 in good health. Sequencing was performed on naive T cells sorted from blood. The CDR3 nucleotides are TGTGCCAGCAGTTACTCGTCGGCTAGCGGGATCCGAGACACCGGGGAGCTGTTTTTT. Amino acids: CASSYSSASGIRDTGELFF.